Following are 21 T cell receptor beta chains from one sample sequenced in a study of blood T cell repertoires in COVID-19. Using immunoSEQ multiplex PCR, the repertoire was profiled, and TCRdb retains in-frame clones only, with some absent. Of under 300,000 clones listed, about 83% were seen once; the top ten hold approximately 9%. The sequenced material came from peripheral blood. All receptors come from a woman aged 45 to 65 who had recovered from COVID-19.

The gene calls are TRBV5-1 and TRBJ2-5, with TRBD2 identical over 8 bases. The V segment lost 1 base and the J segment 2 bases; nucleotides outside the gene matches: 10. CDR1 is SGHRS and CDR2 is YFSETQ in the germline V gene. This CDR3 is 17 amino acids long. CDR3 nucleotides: TGCGCCAGCAGCTTGAGACGGGCCGGGAGGGGGCAAGAGACCCAGTACTTC. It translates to CASSLRRAGRGQETQYF.

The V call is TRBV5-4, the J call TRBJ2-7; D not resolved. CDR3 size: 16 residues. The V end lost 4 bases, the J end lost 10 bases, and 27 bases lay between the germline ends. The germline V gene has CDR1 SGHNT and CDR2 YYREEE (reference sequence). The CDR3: CASSPEGERPFLDQYF. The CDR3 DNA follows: TGTGCCAGCAGCCCTGAAGGCGAGAGGCCCTTTTTAGACCAGTACTTC.

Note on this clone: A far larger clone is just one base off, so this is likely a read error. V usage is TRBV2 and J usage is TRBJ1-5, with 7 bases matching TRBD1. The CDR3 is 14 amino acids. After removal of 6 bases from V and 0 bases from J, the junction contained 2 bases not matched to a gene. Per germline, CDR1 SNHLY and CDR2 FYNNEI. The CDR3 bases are TGTGCCAGCAGGACAGGGTATAGCAATCAGCCCCAGCATTTT. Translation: CASRTGYSNQPQHF.

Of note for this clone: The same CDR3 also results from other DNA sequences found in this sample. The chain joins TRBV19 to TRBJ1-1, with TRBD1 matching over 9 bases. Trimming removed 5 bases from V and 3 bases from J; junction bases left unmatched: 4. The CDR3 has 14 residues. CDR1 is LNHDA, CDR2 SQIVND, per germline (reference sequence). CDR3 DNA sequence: TGTGCCAGTAGTCGGAGACAGGGGGACACTGAAGCTTTCTTT. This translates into CASSRRQGDTEAFF.

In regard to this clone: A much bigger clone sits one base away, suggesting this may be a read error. The CDR3 here is CASSPQGTEAFF. CDR3 sequence (DNA): TGTGCCAGCAGTCCCCAGGGCACTGAAGCTTTCTTT. The rearrangement links TRBV6-2 or TRBV6-3 to TRBJ1-1, with a weak D call TRBD1 (5 bases). The CDR3 sequence is 12 residues long. The germline V gene has CDR1 MNHEY and CDR2 SVGEGT. Trimming removed 5 bases from V and 4 bases from J, with 8 bases in between.

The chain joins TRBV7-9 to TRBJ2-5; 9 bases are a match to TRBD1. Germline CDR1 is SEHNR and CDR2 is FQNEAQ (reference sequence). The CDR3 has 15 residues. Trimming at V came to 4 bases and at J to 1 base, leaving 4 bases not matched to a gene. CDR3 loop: CASSSTGGVQETQYF. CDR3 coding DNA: TGTGCCAGCAGCTCGACAGGGGGGGTCCAAGAGACCCAGTACTTC.

The CDR3 DNA sequence: TGTGCCTGGAGCGGGTCCTCTGGGGCCAACGTCCTGACTTTC. Residues: CAWSGSSGANVLTF. V gene TRBV30 combines with J gene TRBJ2-6; D unclear. CDR1 is GTSNPN, CDR2 SVGIG, per germline (reference sequence). The CDR3 contains 14 residues. Trimming shortened V by 3 bases and J by 0 bases, and 6 bases separated the two germline ends.

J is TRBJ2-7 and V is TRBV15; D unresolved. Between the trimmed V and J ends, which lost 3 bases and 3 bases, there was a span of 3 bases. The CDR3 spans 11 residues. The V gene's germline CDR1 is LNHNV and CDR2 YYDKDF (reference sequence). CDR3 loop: CATSSYYEQYF. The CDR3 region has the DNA TGTGCCACCAGCAGTTACTACGAGCAGTACTTC. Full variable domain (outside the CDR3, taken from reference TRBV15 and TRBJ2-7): DAMVIQNPRYQVTQFGKPVTLSCSQTLNHNVMYWYQQKSSQAPKLLFHYYDKDFNNEADTPDNFQSRRPNTSFCFLDIRSPGLGDTAMYLCATSSYYEQYFGPGTRLTVT.

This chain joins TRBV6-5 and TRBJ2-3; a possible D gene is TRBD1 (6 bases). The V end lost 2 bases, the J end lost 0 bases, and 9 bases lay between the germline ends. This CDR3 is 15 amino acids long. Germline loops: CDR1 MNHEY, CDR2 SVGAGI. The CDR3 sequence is CASSYGGHSTDTQYF. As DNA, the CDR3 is TGTGCCAGCAGTTACGGGGGCCACAGCACAGATACGCAGTATTTT.

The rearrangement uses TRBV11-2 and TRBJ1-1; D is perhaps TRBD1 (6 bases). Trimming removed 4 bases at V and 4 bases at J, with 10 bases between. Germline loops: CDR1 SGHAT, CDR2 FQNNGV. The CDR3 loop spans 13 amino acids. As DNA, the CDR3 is TGTGCCAGCAGCTCACAGGGTAGCACTGAAGCTTTCTTT. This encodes CASSSQGSTEAFF.

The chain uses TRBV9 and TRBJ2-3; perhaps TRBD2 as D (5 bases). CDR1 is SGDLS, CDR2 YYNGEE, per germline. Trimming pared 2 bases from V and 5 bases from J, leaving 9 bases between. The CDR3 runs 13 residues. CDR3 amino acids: CASSVLGVDTQYF. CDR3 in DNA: TGTGCCAGCAGCGTCCTGGGAGTAGATACGCAGTATTTT.

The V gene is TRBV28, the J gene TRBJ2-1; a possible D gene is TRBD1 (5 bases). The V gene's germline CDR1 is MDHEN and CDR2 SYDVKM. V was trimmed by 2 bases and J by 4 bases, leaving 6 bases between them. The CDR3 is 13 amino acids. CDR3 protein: CASSLDSYNEQFF. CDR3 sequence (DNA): TGTGCCAGCAGTTTAGACAGTTACAATGAGCAGTTCTTC. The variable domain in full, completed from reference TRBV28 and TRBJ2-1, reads DVKVTQSSRYLVKRTGEKVFLECVQDMDHENMFWYRQDPGLGLRLIYFSYDVKMKEKGDIPEGYSVSREKKERFSLILESASTNQTSMYLCASSLDSYNEQFFGPGTRLTVL.

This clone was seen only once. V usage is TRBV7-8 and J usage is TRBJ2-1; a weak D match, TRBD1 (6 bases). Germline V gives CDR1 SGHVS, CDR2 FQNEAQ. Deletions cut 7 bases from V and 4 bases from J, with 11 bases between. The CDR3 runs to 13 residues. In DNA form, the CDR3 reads TGTGCCAGCACCCCGACAGGATACAATGAGCAGTTCTTC. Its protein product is CASTPTGYNEQFF. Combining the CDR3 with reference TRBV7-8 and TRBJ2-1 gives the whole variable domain GAGVSQSPRYKVAKRGQDVALRCDPISGHVSLFWYQQALGQGPEFLTYFQNEAQLDKSGLPSDRFFAERPEGSVSTLKIQRTQQEDSAVYLCASTPTGYNEQFFGPGTRLTVL.

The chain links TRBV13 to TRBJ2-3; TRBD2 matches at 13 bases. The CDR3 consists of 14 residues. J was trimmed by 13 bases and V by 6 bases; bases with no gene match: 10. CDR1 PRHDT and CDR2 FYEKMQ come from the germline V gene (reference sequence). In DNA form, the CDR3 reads TGTGCCAGCAGTTCCACTAGCGGGGGGGCCGGTGAGTATTTT. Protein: CASSSTSGGAGEYF.

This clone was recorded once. CDR3 DNA: TGTGCCAGAACTCCACATGAAGTCCACGAGCAGTACTTC. This sequence encodes CARTPHEVHEQYF. V gene TRBV5-3 combines with J gene TRBJ2-7; D remains ambiguous. TRBV5-3 has ORF status, its function being uncertain. This CDR3 has 13 amino acids. Deletions cut 6 bases from V and 5 bases from J, with 15 bases between.

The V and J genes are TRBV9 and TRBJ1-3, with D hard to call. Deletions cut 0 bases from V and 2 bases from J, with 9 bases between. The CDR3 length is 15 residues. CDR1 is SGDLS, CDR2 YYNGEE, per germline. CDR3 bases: TGTGCCAGCAGCGTAGACAGTTCTACTGGAAACACCATATATTTT. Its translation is CASSVDSSTGNTIYF.

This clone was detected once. This CDR3 reads CASSFTTGVTEAFF. Here the CDR3 DNA reads TGTGCCAGCAGCTTCACCACAGGGGTAACTGAAGCTTTCTTT. The chain has TRBV5-5 and TRBJ1-1, with 7 positions matching TRBD1. The CDR3 contains 14 residues. Germline V CDR1 and CDR2: SGHKS, YYEKEE (reference sequence). The V segment lost 2 bases and the J segment 5 bases; nucleotides outside the gene matches: 6.

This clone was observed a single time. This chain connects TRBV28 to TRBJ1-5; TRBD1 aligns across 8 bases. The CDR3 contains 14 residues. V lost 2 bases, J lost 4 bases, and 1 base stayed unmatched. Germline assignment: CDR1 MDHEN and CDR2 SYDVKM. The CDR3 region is CASSLGDRNQPQHF. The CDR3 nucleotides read TGTGCCAGCAGTTTAGGGGACAGGAATCAGCCCCAGCATTTT.

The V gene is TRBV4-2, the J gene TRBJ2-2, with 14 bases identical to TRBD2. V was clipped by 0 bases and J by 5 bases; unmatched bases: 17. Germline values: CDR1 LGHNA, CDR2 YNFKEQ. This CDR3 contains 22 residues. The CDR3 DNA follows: TGTGCCAGCAGCCAAGAAGGTTGGGTGACTAGCGGGAGGGAGGTTAGGACCGGGGAGCTGTTTTTT. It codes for CASSQEGWVTSGREVRTGELFF.

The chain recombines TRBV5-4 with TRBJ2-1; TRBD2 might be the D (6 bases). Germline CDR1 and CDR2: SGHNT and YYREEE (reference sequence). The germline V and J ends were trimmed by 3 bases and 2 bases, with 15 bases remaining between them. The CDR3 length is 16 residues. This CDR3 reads CASSWGGAGPYNEQFF. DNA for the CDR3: TGTGCCAGCAGCTGGGGCGGGGCAGGCCCCTACAATGAGCAGTTCTTC.

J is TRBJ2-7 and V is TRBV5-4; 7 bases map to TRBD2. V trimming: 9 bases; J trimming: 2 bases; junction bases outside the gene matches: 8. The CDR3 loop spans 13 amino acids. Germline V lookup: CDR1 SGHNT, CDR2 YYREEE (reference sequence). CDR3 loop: CAISTSTTYEQYF. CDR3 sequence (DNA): TGTGCCATCTCGACTAGCACTACCTACGAGCAGTACTTC.